What follows are 22 T cell receptor beta chains derived from one specimen sequenced in a study of T cells in Graves' hyperthyroidism and ophthalmopathy. RNA transcripts gave rise to amplified TCR beta CDR3 regions. Using the HTBI primer set, a first-round RT-PCR was run on the TCR CDR3. A single record per CDR3 protein comes from TCRdb applying MiXCR to the multiplex PCR reads. The table lists nearly 250,000 distinct CDR3 sequences, approximately 16% of them singletons, with around 28% in the top ten. The sample was blood. The receptors come from a woman between 18 and 29 years old with Graves' ophthalmopathy.

A word on this clonotype: Just one base apart from a much larger clone, this may be a read error. V usage is TRBV7-2 and J usage is TRBJ1-2, with D uncertain. The V and J ends lost 7 bases and 8 bases respectively, with 17 bases between them. Germline-derived CDR1 and CDR2 are SGHTA and FQGNSA. CDR3 length: 13 amino acids. The CDR3 DNA sequence: TGTGCCAGCATCCCTAGTTGGGGAGGAGGCTACACCTTC. Translating it yields CASIPSWGGGYTF. The full variable domain, in which reference TRBV7-2 and TRBJ1-2 provide the parts outside the CDR3, is GAGVSQSPSNKVTEKGKDVELRCDPISGHTALYWYRQSLGQGLEFLIYFQGNSAPDKSGLPSDRFSAERTGGSVSTLTIQRTQQEDSAVYLCASIPSWGGGYTFGSGTRLTVV.

In its sample, this clonotype was seen many times. This chain connects TRBV6-2 or TRBV6-3 to TRBJ1-5, with D unresolved. V lost 4 bases to trimming and J lost 1 base, with 8 bases between them. Germline CDR1 MNHEY, CDR2 SVGEGT. The CDR3 sequence is 14 residues long. Here the CDR3 DNA reads TGTGCCAGCAGTTGGACGGCAAGCAATCAGCCCCAGCATTTT. Its translation is CASSWTASNQPQHF.

This clonotype was found many times. The rearrangement links TRBV10-3 to TRBJ2-2; D is possibly TRBD1 (5 bases). The CDR3 covers 15 residues. Germline assignment: CDR1 ENHRY and CDR2 SYGVKD. V shed 3 bases and J shed 0 bases, with 8 bases lying between them. CDR3 protein: CAISERTTNTGELFF. CDR3 DNA: TGTGCCATCAGTGAAAGGACAACGAACACCGGGGAGCTGTTTTTT.

In its sample, this clonotype was seen many times. The rearrangement joins TRBV28 to TRBJ2-5; D remains ambiguous. Germline V gene lookup returns CDR1 MDHEN and CDR2 SYDVKM. This CDR3 has 17 residues. The V end was cut by 3 bases, the J end by 5 bases, with 22 bases between. The CDR3 loop is CASSFPPPGRPRETQYF. CDR3 in DNA: TGTGCCAGCAGTTTCCCGCCCCCGGGTCGCCCACGGGAGACCCAGTACTTC.

J is TRBJ2-1 and V is TRBV29-1; 15 bases map to TRBD2. The CDR3 is made up of 15 amino acids. Germline V gene data show CDR1 as SQVTM and CDR2 as ANQGSEA. The V segment lost 8 bases and the J segment 8 bases; nucleotides outside the gene matches: 10. Here the CDR3 DNA reads TGCAGCTCCGATTCCGGGACTAGCGGGAGGTATGAGCAGTTCTTC. Encoded protein: CSSDSGTSGRYEQFF.

This clonotype was seen repeatedly, ten times or more. This chain links TRBV29-1 with TRBJ2-1, with TRBD1 matching 8 bases. The J segment lost 2 bases and the V segment lost 6 bases, leaving 9 bases of the junction unmatched. Germline values: CDR1 SQVTM, CDR2 ANQGSEA. This CDR3 is 15 amino acids long. This chain's CDR3 is CSVNRQGTTYNEQFF. CDR3 nucleotide sequence: TGCAGCGTCAATCGACAGGGGACAACCTACAATGAGCAGTTCTTC.

This chain uses TRBV19 with TRBJ2-7; 11 positions agree with TRBD2. V dropped 5 bases and J dropped 2; count of bases not matched to a gene: 11. Germline V gene data show CDR1 as LNHDA and CDR2 as SQIVND (reference sequence). The CDR3 covers 17 residues. Here the CDR3 DNA reads TGTGCCAGTAGTCGACACGCCGGGACTAGCGGAACCTACGAGCAGTACTTC. Translating gives CASSRHAGTSGTYEQYF.

In its sample, this clonotype was seen many times. This rearrangement joins TRBV20-1 to TRBJ2-7; D is undetermined. Trimming stripped 1 base from V and 6 bases from J, with 7 bases between. This CDR3 has 11 residues. Germline CDR1 DFQATT, CDR2 SNEGSKA (reference sequence). CDR3 residues: CSARGGGEQYF. The CDR3 DNA sequence: TGCAGTGCTAGAGGGGGTGGCGAGCAGTACTTC.

The table lists this clonotype with many counts. The rearrangement joins TRBV18 to TRBJ2-1, with D possibly TRBD2 on 5 matching bases. CDR1 and CDR2 from the germline V gene are KGHSH and LQKENI. This CDR3 contains 13 residues. The V end was cut by 5 bases, the J end by 10 bases, with 15 bases between. The chain's CDR3 is CASSTTEAAEQFF. In nucleotides, the CDR3 is TGTGCCAGCTCAACCACGGAAGCGGCCGAGCAGTTCTTC. The variable domain in full, completed from reference TRBV18 and TRBJ2-1, reads NAGVMQNPRHLVRRRGQEARLRCSPMKGHSHVYWYRQLPEEGLKFMVYLQKENIIDESGMPKERFSAEFPKEGPSILRIQQVVRGDSAAYFCASSTTEAAEQFFGPGTRLTVL.

In its sample, this clonotype was seen a few times. Since a much larger clone is just one base distant, this may be a read error. V is TRBV6-5 and J is TRBJ2-3; D remains unclear. CDR3 length: 11 amino acids. Germline V CDR1 and CDR2: MNHEY, SVGAGI. The CDR3 spells CACSYPDTQYF. CDR3 DNA: TGTGCCTGCAGTTACCCCGATACGCAGTATTTT.

This clonotype was counted many times. This sequence joins TRBV20-1 and TRBJ1-5; TRBD1 agrees at 7 bases. J was trimmed by 2 bases and V by 0 bases; bases with no gene match: 7. Per the germline V gene, CDR1 is DFQATT and CDR2 is SNEGSKA (reference sequence). The CDR3 covers 16 residues. CDR3 sequence: CSARDRDRGGNQPQHF. The CDR3 DNA is TGCAGTGCTAGAGACAGGGACAGAGGGGGCAATCAGCCCCAGCATTTT.

The chain has TRBV29-1 and TRBJ2-2, with no clear D. CDR3 size: 13 residues. V lost 6 bases and J 4 bases, leaving 12 bases between the germline ends. The V gene's germline CDR1 is SQVTM and CDR2 ANQGSEA. For the CDR3, the DNA is TGCAGCGTATCTGGGCGCAGCACCGGGGAGCTGTTTTTT. Residues: CSVSGRSTGELFF.

This clonotype was found many times. J is TRBJ2-3 and V is TRBV20-1; 10 bases agree with TRBD2. This CDR3 contains 13 residues. Germline lookup yields CDR1 DFQATT and CDR2 SNEGSKA (reference sequence). Losses at the gene ends were 6 bases for V and 2 bases for J; bases not matched to a gene: 2. The CDR3 nucleotides read TGCAGTGCAGGACTAGCGGTCACAGATACGCAGTATTTT. The encoded protein is CSAGLAVTDTQYF.

The sample holds many counts of this clonotype. This CDR3 is CASSEAALYGYTF. The CDR3 DNA follows: TGTGCCAGCAGTGAAGCCGCCCTCTATGGCTACACCTTC. The chain is built from TRBV2 and TRBJ1-2; D remains ambiguous. Germline-derived CDR1 and CDR2 are SNHLY and FYNNEI. The CDR3 covers 13 residues. With 0 bases removed from V and 4 bases from J, the gap between germline ends came to 6 bases.

This clonotype was detected ten times or more. V is TRBV7-6 and J is TRBJ2-1; the D gene is possibly TRBD2 (6 bases). The CDR3 has 16 residues. V was pared by 3 bases and J by 1 base, with 13 bases between. CDR1 and CDR2 from the germline V gene are SGHVS and FNYEAQ. CDR3 nucleotide sequence: TGTGCCAGCAGCTTCTTGACGGGGGATTCCTACAATGAGCAGTTCTTC. Translating gives CASSFLTGDSYNEQFF. The whole variable domain, filled in from reference TRBV7-6 and TRBJ2-1, reads GAGVSQSPRYKVTKRGQDVALRCDPISGHVSLYWYRQALGQGPEFLTYFNYEAQQDKSGLPNDRFSAERPEGSISTLTIQRTEQRDSAMYRCASSFLTGDSYNEQFFGPGTRLTVL.

This clonotype has at least ten counts. This sequence joins TRBV6-1 and TRBJ2-7, with 8 bases fitting TRBD1. V gave up 6 bases and J gave up 3 bases; unmatched junction bases: 7. Looked up from germline, CDR1 is MNHNS and CDR2 is SASEGT. The CDR3 runs 14 residues. The CDR3 DNA sequence: TGTGCCAGCAGGGCATGGGGGACAGGCTACGAGCAGTACTTC. The encoded protein is CASRAWGTGYEQYF.

This clonotype was observed a handful of times. This chain uses TRBV30 with TRBJ2-1; D possibly uses TRBD1 or TRBD2 (5 bases each). Germline V lookup: CDR1 GTSNPN, CDR2 SVGIG (reference sequence). This CDR3 has 14 amino acids. V was trimmed by 4 bases and J by 12 bases, leaving 22 bases between them. The CDR3 loop is CAWISSGALGRQFF. The CDR3 nucleotides read TGTGCCTGGATCTCCTCCGGGGCCTTAGGTAGGCAGTTCTTC.

This rearrangement joins TRBV2 to TRBJ2-6; D possibly corresponds to TRBD2 (6 bases). V shed 6 bases and J shed 1 base, with 10 bases lying between them. Germline V gene sequence: CDR1 SNHLY, CDR2 FYNNEI. The CDR3 spans 15 residues. CDR3 loop: CASSWGVSGANVLTF. In DNA form, the CDR3 reads TGTGCCAGCAGCTGGGGGGTTTCTGGGGCCAACGTCCTGACTTTC. Variable domain in full (rest from reference TRBV2 and TRBJ2-6): EPEVTQTPSHQVTQMGQEVILRCVPISNHLYFYWYRQILGQKVEFLVSFYNNEISEKSEIFDDQFSVERPDGSNFTLKIRSTKLEDSAMYFCASSWGVSGANVLTFGAGSRLTVL.

This clonotype was detected ten times or more. The chain links TRBV20-1 to TRBJ2-7; 12 nucleotides align to TRBD2. The length of the CDR3 is 15 residues. Per germline, CDR1 DFQATT and CDR2 SNEGSKA (reference sequence). Losses at the gene ends were 1 base for V and 7 bases for J; bases not matched to a gene: 8. The CDR3 sequence: CSARVVLAGGGEQYF. DNA of the CDR3: TGCAGTGCTAGAGTCGTCCTAGCGGGAGGGGGTGAGCAGTACTTC.

This clonotype occurred many times. The J gene is TRBJ1-1, the V gene TRBV10-2, with D perhaps matching TRBD1 (5 bases). The ends were cut back, 3 bases at V and 2 bases at J, with 10 bases in the middle. This CDR3 contains 14 residues. CDR1 and CDR2 (germline): WSHSY, SAAADI. This chain's CDR3 is CASSDRTYNTEAFF. The CDR3 DNA reads as TGCGCCAGCAGTGACCGGACATATAACACTGAAGCTTTCTTT.

The chain joins TRBV6-2 or TRBV6-3 to TRBJ2-2; D gene uncertain. Trimming cost V 5 bases and J 1 base, with 17 bases left between them. This CDR3 has 17 amino acids. The germline CDR1 and CDR2 sequences are MNHEY and SVGEGT. CDR3 bases: TGTGCCAGCAGTACCCGAAAGGAACTCAGGAACACCGGGGAGCTGTTTTTT. Translation gives CASSTRKELRNTGELFF.

The rearrangement links TRBV19 to TRBJ2-3, with D perhaps being TRBD1 or TRBD2 (5 bases each). CDR1 is LNHDA and CDR2 is SQIVND in the germline V gene (reference sequence). CDR3 length: 15 residues. The ends were cut back, 4 bases at V and 1 base at J, with 12 bases in the middle. As DNA, the CDR3 is TGTGCCAGTAGTAGGGACCTGGACGGCACAGATACGCAGTATTTT. It specifies CASSRDLDGTDTQYF.